This T cell receptor beta chain was sequenced during a study of T cell repertoires in cytomegalovirus infection (dated by TCRdb to the late 2010s). Regarding the study in general: Donor HLA type was relevant to the analysis, because carriage of CMV infection together with the matching HLA type was indicated by public TCR beta signatures. Results and caveats for the whole study, not just this receptor: The ex vivo response was dominated by HLA-C-restricted CMV-specific TCR beta clonotypes, which also provided the single most frequent clonotype in two of eight donors. In both this cohort and an independent cohort of 352 donors, the cumulative frequency of public TCR beta family members distinguished carriers of CMV infection plus the relevant HLA type.

The sequencing machine was an Illumina HiSeq 1500. TCRdb ran its own pipeline on the public reads, namely fastp trimming at Q25 and MiXCR clone calling, and kept in-frame beta chains. Each entry merges the rows of one CDR3 protein and shows their most common DNA and genes. In all, the sample holds fewer than 550,000 distinct CDR3 sequences, and about 11% of those were seen once. The ten largest clones add up to about 10% of the sample. This clonotype was picked up many times. No cognate antigen has been identified for it. No much larger clone exists at a distance of one base, and base qualities are not known. Including the terminal cysteine and phenylalanine, the CDR3 comprises 15 residues. Only the CDR3 region is kept as DNA, spanning 45 bases read in frame from base 1. CDR1 and CDR2, per the germline V gene, are MNHNS and SASEGT. The junction carries 17 bases between V and J, which are trimmed by 8 bases and 1 base respectively.

The receptor comes from a human donor in good health (CMV status not recorded). Some clones in this sample may be carry-over from other donors' samples. Source material: PBMCs. This sequence uses TRBV6-1 and TRBJ1-1; no D segment can be confidently identified. The CDR3 protein: CASLRGSYGNTEAFF. The base sequence is TGTGCCAGCTTACGAGGGAGCTACGGGAACACTGAAGCTTTCTTT.